These 11 T cell receptor beta chains originate from one sample sequenced in a study of T cell responses to AZD1222 COVID-19 vaccine (dated by TCRdb to about 2021). The intended sense of this specimen's time point label: about 28 days (+/-7) after the second vaccine dose. The library was produced with the immunoSEQ multiplex PCR assay. TCRdb retrieved this table from immuneACCESS and kept in-frame rearrangements only. Not all clones are present; in checked studies, unresolved V genes account for under half, and no reason is known for the remainder. This sample comprises tens of thousands of clones, less than 85% of them detected only once. 45% to 50% of the sample goes to the ten largest clones. The material sequenced was peripheral blood, taken 28 days after the second AZD1222 dose. The receptors were gathered from an adult who received the AZD1222 COVID-19 vaccine.

The V and J genes are TRBV2 and TRBJ2-1, with 9 bases fitting TRBD1. The J segment lost 8 bases and the V segment lost 6 bases, leaving 8 bases of the junction unmatched. Germline CDR1 and CDR2: SNHLY and FYNNEI. The CDR3 spans 14 residues. DNA of the CDR3: TGTGCCAGCAGAGCCGGGACAGGGTACGATGAGCAGTTCTTC. This gives the protein CASRAGTGYDEQFF.

The chain has TRBV27 and TRBJ2-1; maybe TRBD2 (7 bases). Germline lookup yields CDR1 MNHEY and CDR2 SMNVEV (reference sequence). V lost 4 bases to trimming and J lost 1 base, with 17 bases between them. The CDR3 runs to 17 residues. CDR3 sequence (DNA): TGTGCCAGCAGTTGGGTCGGCGGGGGCGGGTCCTACAATGAGCAGTTCTTC. It translates to CASSWVGGGGSYNEQFF.

The genes are TRBV5-4 and TRBJ2-5; weak D call: TRBD1 (6 bases). CDR1 and CDR2 (germline): SGHNT, YYREEE (reference sequence). This CDR3 region has 14 residues. The CDR3, as DNA: TGTGTTTGCTTTATTGACAGGAGACAAGAGACCCAGTACTTC. Its protein is CVCFIDRRQETQYF.

The chain is built from TRBV11-2 and TRBJ1-2; D uncertain. Trimming removed 0 bases at V and 8 bases at J, with 7 bases between. This CDR3 contains 12 residues. CDR1 and CDR2 from the germline V gene are SGHAT and FQNNGV. DNA of the CDR3: TGTGCCAGCAGCTTAGAAACGCGAGGCTACACCTTC. Translating gives CASSLETRGYTF.

The rearrangement uses TRBV27 and TRBJ2-2; D perhaps matches TRBD1 (5 bases). The CDR3 is 17 amino acids. Trimming removed 6 bases at V and 0 bases at J, with 17 bases between. Germline CDR1 is MNHEY and CDR2 is SMNVEV (reference sequence). CDR3 sequence: CASRALSDSANTGELFF. CDR3 coding DNA: TGTGCCAGCAGAGCACTCTCCGACAGTGCGAACACCGGGGAGCTGTTTTTT.

This clone appeared once. The DNA for the CDR3 is TGTGCCAGCAGCCATGTACGAGCGGAGACCCAGTACTTC. Translation gives CASSHVRAETQYF. This chain uses TRBV3-1 (or the pseudogene TRBV3-2) with TRBJ2-5; the D is unclear. The V end was cut by 3 bases, the J end by 5 bases, with 10 bases between. The CDR3 has 13 residues. The V gene's germline CDR1 is LGHDT and CDR2 YNNKEL (reference sequence).

CDR3 amino acids: CASSHWTVNTEAFF. The CDR3 DNA sequence: TGTGCCAGCAGCCATTGGACAGTGAACACTGAAGCTTTCTTT. The gene calls are TRBV3-1 (or the pseudogene TRBV3-2) and TRBJ1-1; a possible D gene is TRBD1 (6 bases). Per germline, CDR1 LGHDT and CDR2 YNNKEL (reference sequence). V was trimmed by 3 bases and J by 0 bases, leaving 8 bases between them. The CDR3 has 14 amino acids.

This sequence joins TRBV4-2 and TRBJ2-2, with D unresolved. The CDR3 runs to 11 residues. Trimming removed 1 base from V and 8 bases from J, with 2 bases in between. Germline V gives CDR1 LGHNA, CDR2 YNFKEQ. The CDR3 bases are TGTGCCAGCAGCCAAGGTGGGGAGCTGTTTTTT. As protein: CASSQGGELFF.

The chain recombines TRBV9 with TRBJ2-1, with 7 nucleotides matching TRBD2. V gave up 0 bases and J gave up 8 bases; unmatched junction bases: 8. Germline assignment: CDR1 SGDLS and CDR2 YYNGEE. This CDR3 region has 15 residues. The CDR3 sequence: CASSVGGGRSHEQFF. In DNA, the CDR3 is TGTGCCAGCAGCGTAGGTGGCGGGAGAAGTCATGAGCAGTTCTTC.

The chain combines TRBV24-1 with TRBJ2-1; D is unclear. Trimming stripped 9 bases from V and 5 bases from J, with 13 bases between. Germline loops: CDR1 KGHDR, CDR2 SFDVKD. The CDR3 runs 13 residues. CDR3 residues: CATGGLIDNEQFF. For the CDR3, the DNA is TGTGCCACCGGCGGCCTTATCGACAATGAGCAGTTCTTC.

The rearrangement links TRBV27 to TRBJ1-6; 10 bases are a match to TRBD1. The CDR3 has 17 residues. Germline-derived CDR1 and CDR2 are MNHEY and SMNVEV (reference sequence). With V trimmed by 5 bases and J by 10 bases, 14 bases remained unmatched. CDR3 region: CASSKKGQGGIGSPLHF. As DNA, the CDR3 is TGTGCCAGCAGTAAAAAAGGACAGGGGGGAATAGGGTCACCCCTCCACTTT.